The 10 T cell receptor beta chains in this list originate from one sample, sequenced in a study of glioma-infiltrating T cells (dated by TCRdb to the mid-2010s). Sequencing relied on an Illumina MiSeq. TCR alpha and beta CDR3 regions were amplified with the iRepertoire nested amplicon-rescue multiplex PCR (arm-PCR) platform from RNA. The public reads were quality trimmed at Q25 with fastp and then assembled into clones with MiXCR by TCRdb, keeping productive beta chains. Every entry covers one CDR3 protein and lists the most common genes and DNA from its rows. The sample records 300,000 to 450,000 distinct CDR3 sequences, roughly 41% of which are singletons. The ten most abundant clones make up around 12% of the sample. Specimen: glioma tissue, nonneoplastic brain tissue, or PBMCs (not recorded which). These TCRs come from a human donor with low-grade glioma or glioblastoma, undergoing nonglioma brain surgery, or in good health (not recorded which).

On this clonotype: A much larger clone differs from this one at a single base, so this may be a read error. V usage is TRBV6-1 and J usage is TRBJ2-7; maybe TRBD1 (6 bases). V shed 9 bases and J shed 2 bases, with 14 bases lying between them. CDR1 is MNHNS, CDR2 SASEGT, per germline. The CDR3 contains 13 residues. CDR3 amino acids: CARGRDITYEQYF. In nucleotides, the CDR3 is TGTGCCAGAGGTCGGGACATCACCTACGAGCAGTACTTC.

This clonotype was detected many times. CDR3 sequence (DNA): TGTGCCAGCAGTTTCCTAGACAGGGGGAATCAGCCCCAGCATTTT. Its translation: CASSFLDRGNQPQHF. This chain links TRBV28 with TRBJ1-5, with 9 bases identical to TRBD1. Germline V gives CDR1 MDHEN, CDR2 SYDVKM. V gave up 3 bases and J gave up 4 bases; unmatched junction bases: 4. The CDR3 has 15 amino acids.

The rearrangement uses TRBV7-6 and TRBJ2-3; D remains unclear. Trimming left V 2 bases short and J 0 bases short, with 9 bases between. Germline V gives CDR1 SGHVS, CDR2 FNYEAQ. The CDR3 length is 15 residues. CDR3 nucleotides: TGTGCCAGCAGCTTAAATCCGAGAAGCACAGATACGCAGTATTTT. This sequence encodes CASSLNPRSTDTQYF.

This chain joins TRBV29-1 and TRBJ2-1, with TRBD2 identical over 10 bases. Germline CDR1 and CDR2: SQVTM and ANQGSEA. J lost 0 bases, V lost 6 bases, and 29 bases had no gene match. The CDR3 runs to 23 residues. The CDR3 coding sequence is TGCAGCGTATACCCCTTTGGCCACGGACTAGCGGACAAGGAAGACCTCTCCTACAATGAGCAGTTCTTC. It specifies CSVYPFGHGLADKEDLSYNEQFF.

The rearrangement links TRBV5-4 to TRBJ2-6, with D unclear. The CDR3 loop spans 14 amino acids. From germline, CDR1 is SGHNT and CDR2 YYREEE (reference sequence). Trimming took off 1 base at V and 4 bases at J, with 6 bases between the two ends. The CDR3 bases are TGTGCCAGCAGCTTGCTCGGAGGGGCCAACGTCCTGACTTTC. Protein: CASSLLGGANVLTF.

This clonotype was seen a handful of times. J is TRBJ2-7 and V is TRBV28, with D unresolved. V lost 6 bases and J 0 bases, leaving 18 bases between the germline ends. From germline, CDR1 is MDHEN and CDR2 SYDVKM. CDR3 size: 16 residues. CDR3 nucleotides: TGTGCCAGCAGGTTACTTAGACGGACGGCCTCCTACGAGCAGTACTTC. As protein: CASRLLRRTASYEQYF.

This clonotype was seen a handful of times. The chain uses TRBV7-9 and TRBJ1-2, with 10 bases identical to TRBD1. Germline CDR1 SEHNR, CDR2 FQNEAQ (reference sequence). The CDR3 runs 15 residues. J was trimmed by 8 bases and V by 5 bases; bases with no gene match: 11. CDR3 bases: TGTGCCAGCAGCGCCCGGGACAGGGGATCGGGGGGCTACACCTTC. Translating it yields CASSARDRGSGGYTF.

There are a few counts of this clonotype. V usage is TRBV12-3 or TRBV12-4 and J usage is TRBJ2-7, with TRBD2 matching over 9 bases. J lost 5 bases, V lost 6 bases, and 5 bases had no gene match. There are 13 residues in the CDR3. The CDR3 sequence: CASSVAGVHEQYF. CDR3 coding DNA: TGTGCCAGCAGCGTAGCGGGAGTGCACGAGCAGTACTTC.

As to this clonotype: A much larger clone differs by one base, so this may be a read error. This chain uses TRBV7-9 with TRBJ2-5; 7 nucleotides match TRBD2. The germline CDR1 and CDR2 sequences are SEHNR and FQNEAQ (reference sequence). The CDR3 is 14 residues long. CDR3 sequence reads: CASTHKREGETQCF. CDR3 DNA: TGTGCCAGCACCCATAAGAGGGAGGGTGAGACCCAGTGCTTC.

This clonotype was seen repeatedly, ten times or more. This chain links TRBV28 with TRBJ1-5; the D gene is possibly TRBD1 (5 bases). The germline V gene has CDR1 MDHEN and CDR2 SYDVKM. Trimming stripped 5 bases from V and 2 bases from J, with 13 bases between. This CDR3 has 15 amino acids. In nucleotides, the CDR3 is TGTGCCAGCAGTGTATCAGGGAAGGGCAATCAGCCCCAGCATTTT. Translating gives CASSVSGKGNQPQHF.